This T cell receptor beta chain stems from a study of shared clonotypes between healthy human individuals (dated by TCRdb to the early 2020s). Background for the entire study: A few men and a couple of women, aged 18 to 49 years, made up the cohort. To estimate repertoire size and how much clonotypes are shared between individuals, the study performed deep sequencing of blood TCR repertoires from a few healthy adults. To increase sequencing depth and limit assay-specific biases, different laboratories used diverse techniques to prepare libraries and sequence TCR repertoires. Each donor's leukapheresis produced roughly between about 0.9 and 9.5 billion PBMCs. Results the study describes overall, beyond this receptor: Pairwise subsampling indicated that sequencing depth was expected to affect the degree of clonotype sharing among donors. Only blood was sampled, and tissue TCR repertoires likely differ from those in blood. The genetic and exposure-history diversity represented was limited by the small number of donors.

Using the deep immunoSEQ assay, TCR CDR3 regions were amplified from genomic DNA by multiplex PCR. For each cell subset, the extracted genomic DNA was distributed evenly across all wells of several immunoSEQ 96-well plates, and each plate served as one replicate. For unsorted PBMC, each replicate PCR was loaded with roughly 270 ng genomic DNA, equivalent to tens of thousands of T cell genomes. Genomic DNA from unsorted PBMC was sequenced over ten immunoSEQ deep assay plates. The purified libraries were quantified using a Qubit 3.0 fluorometer, sized with a Bioanalyzer 2100, and then quantified again using the KAPA Library Quantification kit. Each immunoSEQ 96-well plate was sequenced on its own single-read 150-cycle Illumina NextSeq 550 flow cell. The original pipeline was this. Because only junctional sequences without quality scores were contained in the immunoSEQ output, filtering matching that applied to full-length reads could not be performed. Sequences were annotated with PyIR, a Python wrapper for IgBLAST v1.9, and V/J genes and CDR3 were assigned using IMGT germline references. Any read was removed if the V/J assignment was weak (E-value above 1e-6), the CDR3 was missing, or the read contained stop codons, out-of-frame junctions, or ambiguous translated residues. V3J clonotypes were defined by identical inferred V gene, J gene, and CDR3 amino acid sequence. Percentage overlap between repertoires was computed as shared unique clonotypes divided by the size of the smaller repertoire. RTK rarefaction, the Chao1 estimator, and Recon v2.1 estimates of unobserved clonotypes were used to assess repertoire richness. TCRdb limited this immuneACCESS table to in-frame rearrangements with V and J called. A share of clones is missing; checked studies link under half to unresolved V genes, and the rest is unexplained. D and trimming come from the DNA, and the V and J calls and clone size come from that table. In this sample the table shows some 500,000 clones, roughly four fifths of which occur a single time. The ten largest clones represent around 12% of the sample.

With respect to this clone: This receptor's antigen is unknown. Per-base qualities were not stored, and no clone one base away is much larger.

Donors were healthy HIV-negative adults with no recently reported acute infections or vaccinations. Every donor was a Caucasian adult residing in Nashville, Tennessee, USA. For unsorted samples, roughly 91 million PBMCs were counted, and genomic DNA was extracted using the QIAamp DNA Blood Mini kit. Blood was collected by leukapheresis, and PBMCs were isolated by Ficoll-Histopaque density gradient centrifugation and then cryopreserved in liquid nitrogen vapor phase. The germline V gene encodes CDR1 KGHSH and CDR2 LQKENI. Compared with germline, V lacks 4 bases and J lacks 3 bases; bases without a gene match: 8. The CDR3 starts with the cysteine, ends with the phenylalanine, and has 16 residues. Only the CDR3 portion is preserved as DNA: 48 bases, with reading frame beginning at the first base.

The receptor comes from a middle-aged woman in good health. Some clones in this sample may be carry-over from other donors' samples. The V and J segments used are TRBV18 and TRBJ2-1; 8 central bases correspond to TRBD2. Sequenced: PBMCs. The sequence in DNA is TGTGCCAGCTCACGCATCCAGCGGGAGATCTACAATGAGCAGTTCTTC. This translates into CASSRIQREIYNEQFF.